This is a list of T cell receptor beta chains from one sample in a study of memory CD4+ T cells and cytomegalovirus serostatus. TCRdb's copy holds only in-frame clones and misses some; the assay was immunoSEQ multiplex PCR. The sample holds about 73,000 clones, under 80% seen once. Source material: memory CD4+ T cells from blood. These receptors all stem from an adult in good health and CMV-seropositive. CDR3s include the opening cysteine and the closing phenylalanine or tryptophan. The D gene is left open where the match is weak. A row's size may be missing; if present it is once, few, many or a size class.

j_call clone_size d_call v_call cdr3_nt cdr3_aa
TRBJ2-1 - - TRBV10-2 TGCGCCAGCAGTGAAAATCCGGACAGTTACAATGAGCAGTTCTTC CASSENPDSYNEQFF
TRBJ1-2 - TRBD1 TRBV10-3 TGTGCCATCAGTTTCACGGGACAGGGGGCAGAGGGCTACACCTTC CAISFTGQGAEGYTF
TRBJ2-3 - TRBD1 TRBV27 TGTGCCAGCAGACCGGGACAGGGGGCAATGGGGAGCACAGATACGCAGTATTTT CASRPGQGAMGSTDTQYF
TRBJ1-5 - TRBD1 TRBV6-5 TGTGCCAGCAGACCCCTCGGCAGGGGGCATCAGCCCCAGCATTTT CASRPLGRGHQPQHF
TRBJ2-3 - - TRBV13 TGTGCCAGCAGCTTAAGGGGAACAGATACGCAGTATTTT CASSLRGTDTQYF
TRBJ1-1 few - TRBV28 TGTGCCAGCAGTTTCGAGATTGAAGCTTTCTTT CASSFEIEAFF
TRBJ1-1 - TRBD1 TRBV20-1 TGCAGTGCTACCCCAGGGGGTGAAGCTTTCTTT CSATPGGEAFF
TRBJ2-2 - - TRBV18 TGTGCCAGCTCACCCGGATCGGGGGCCGGGGAGCTGTTTTTT CASSPGSGAGELFF
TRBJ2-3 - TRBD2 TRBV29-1 TGCAGCGTTGGGACTAGCGGGAGCTGGAATACGCAGTATTTT CSVGTSGSWNTQYF
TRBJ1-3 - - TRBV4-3 TGCGCCAGCAGCCAAGTATTGGACTACTCTGGAAACACCATATATTTT CASSQVLDYSGNTIYF
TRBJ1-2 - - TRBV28 TGTGCCAGCAGTTCTCTCAGCAGGGAGGTCTATGGCTACACCTTC CASSSLSREVYGYTF
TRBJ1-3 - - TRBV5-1 TGCGCCAGCAGCTTGGTTCCAGGCCAGTCTGGAAACACCATATATTTT CASSLVPGQSGNTIYF
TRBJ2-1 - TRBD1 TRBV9 TGTGCCAGCAGCGGGGGGACAGTTGACAATGAGCAGTTCTTC CASSGGTVDNEQFF
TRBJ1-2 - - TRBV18 TGTGCCAGCTCACCCGTCGAGGCGGCTGGCTACACCTTC CASSPVEAAGYTF
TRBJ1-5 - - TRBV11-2 TGTGCCAGCAGCCCCGGACGTGGGCATCTAAGGATAAGCAATCAGCCCCAGCATTTT CASSPGRGHLRISNQPQHF
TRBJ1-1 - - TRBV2 TGTGCCAGCAGTGAAGCTGGGTTAGGGTCTGAAGCTTTCTTT CASSEAGLGSEAFF
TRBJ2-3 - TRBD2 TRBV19 TGTGCCAGTATGGCTAGCGGGAGCGGTACGCAGTATTTT CASMASGSGTQYF
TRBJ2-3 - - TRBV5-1 TGCGCCAGCAGCGACTCGGGTGGGGCAGATACGCAGTATTTT CASSDSGGADTQYF
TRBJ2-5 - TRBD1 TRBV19 TGTGCCAGTATGGGGACAGGTTCAGGAGAGACCCAGTACTTC CASMGTGSGETQYF
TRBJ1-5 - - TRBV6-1 TGTGCCAGCAGTGAAGCAGCGAGGGGCAATCAGCCCCAGCATTTT CASSEAARGNQPQHF
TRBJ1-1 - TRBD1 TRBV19 TGTGCCAGTAGTAGGGACAGGGTAAACACTGAAGCTTTCTTT CASSRDRVNTEAFF
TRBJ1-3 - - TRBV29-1 TGCAGCGTTGAACAGCTCTCTGGAAACACCATATATTTT CSVEQLSGNTIYF
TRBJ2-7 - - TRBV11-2 TGTGCCAGCAGCTTAGTCCCCTTATCCTACGAGCAGTACTTC CASSLVPLSYEQYF
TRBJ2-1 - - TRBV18 TGTGCCAGCTCGATGGAGATGGATGAGCAGTTCTTC CASSMEMDEQFF
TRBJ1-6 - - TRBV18 TGTGCCAGCTCACCCTACAGGGATTCACCCCTCCACTTT CASSPYRDSPLHF
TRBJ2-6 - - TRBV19 TGTGCCAGTAAGGAGGGGGCGGGGGCCAACGTCCTGACTTTC CASKEGAGANVLTF
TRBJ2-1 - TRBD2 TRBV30 TGTGCCTGGAGTGGGCTAGCGGATTACAATGAGCAGTTCTTC CAWSGLADYNEQFF
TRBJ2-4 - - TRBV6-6 TGTGCCAGCAGCAAGGGGGTGGCCAAAAACATTCAGTACTTC CASSKGVAKNIQYF
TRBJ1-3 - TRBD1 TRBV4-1 TGCGCCAGCAGCCAGACAGGGGTCTCTGGAAACACCATATATTTT CASSQTGVSGNTIYF
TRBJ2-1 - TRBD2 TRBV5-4 TGTGCCAGCAGCTTGGAAGCGGGGTCCTACAATGAGCAGTTCTTC CASSLEAGSYNEQFF
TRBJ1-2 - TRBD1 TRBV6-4 TGTGCCAGCAGTGACCGGGACAGGGGGGGCTACACCTTC CASSDRDRGGYTF
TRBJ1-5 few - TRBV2 TGTGCCAGCAGTGAAGACTATCAGCCCCAGCATTTT CASSEDYQPQHF
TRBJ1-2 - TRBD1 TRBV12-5 TGTGCTAGTGGTTTGGTTCCGGGACAGGGGGCGTATGGCTACACCTTC CASGLVPGQGAYGYTF
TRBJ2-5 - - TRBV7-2 TGTGCCAGCAGCCGTTGGGGGCCCCAAGAGACCCAGTACTTC CASSRWGPQETQYF
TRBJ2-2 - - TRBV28 TGTGCCAGCAGCCTGGGGGGAGTGGGTGACACCGGGGAGCTGTTTTTT CASSLGGVGDTGELFF
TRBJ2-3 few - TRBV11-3 TGTGCCAGCAGGCCCAGCACAGATACGCAGTATTTT CASRPSTDTQYF
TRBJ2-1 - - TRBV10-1 TGCGCCAGCAGGGAGGGGACGGACAATGAGCAGTTCTTC CASREGTDNEQFF
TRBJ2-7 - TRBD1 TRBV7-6 TGTGCCAGCAGCTTATTTTTCGGGACAGGGACCTACGAGCAGTACTTC CASSLFFGTGTYEQYF
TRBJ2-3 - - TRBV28 TGTGCCAGCAGTTTAATAACTCCTGATTATACGCAGTATTTT CASSLITPDYTQYF
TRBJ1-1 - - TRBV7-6 TGTGCCAGCAGCTTGGGGACGGTTGTGAACACTGAAGCTTTCTTT CASSLGTVVNTEAFF
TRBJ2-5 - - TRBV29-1 TGCAGCGTTGAAGTTGCACAGGCCCAGTACTTC CSVEVAQAQYF
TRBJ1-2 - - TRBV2 TGTGCCAGCAGTACCTCTAACTATGGCTACACCTTC CASSTSNYGYTF
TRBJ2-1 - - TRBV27 TGTGCCAGCAGTTTAAATAGGGGCTCCTATCCGGGTGAGCAGTTCTTC CASSLNRGSYPGEQFF
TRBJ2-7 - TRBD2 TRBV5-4 TGTGCCAGCAGTTCCCGCGCCAGCGGGGGGGCCGGCGAGCAGTACTTC CASSSRASGGAGEQYF
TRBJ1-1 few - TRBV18 TGTGCCAGCTCACCCCCGTTGAACACTGAAGCTTTCTTT CASSPPLNTEAFF
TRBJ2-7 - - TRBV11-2 TGTGCCAGCAGCTTAGATAGGGATCGATACGAGCAGTACTTC CASSLDRDRYEQYF
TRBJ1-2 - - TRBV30 TGTGCCTGGAGTGTGGCCCTCTATGGCTACACCTTC CAWSVALYGYTF
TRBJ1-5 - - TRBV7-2 TGTGCCAGCAGCTTAGTCGGGACACAAGCTAGCAATCAGCCCCAGCATTTT CASSLVGTQASNQPQHF
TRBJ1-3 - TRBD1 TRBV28 TGTGCCAGCAGTTCAGGACAGGTTGGAAACACCATATATTTT CASSSGQVGNTIYF
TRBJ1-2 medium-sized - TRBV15 TGTGCCACCAGCAGGCCCCAGGTGGTCGGCTACACCTTC CATSRPQVVGYTF
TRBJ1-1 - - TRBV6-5 TGTGCCAGCAGTTACAGGGGAATTTGGAACACTGAAGCTTTCTTT CASSYRGIWNTEAFF
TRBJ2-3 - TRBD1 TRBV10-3 TGTGCCATCAGTGTTGGGACAGGGCCAGATACGCAGTATTTT CAISVGTGPDTQYF
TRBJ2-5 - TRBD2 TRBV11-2 TGTGCCAGCAGCCAAGCGCTAGCGGGGCCCCAAGAGACCCAGTACTTC CASSQALAGPQETQYF
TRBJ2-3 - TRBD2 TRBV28 TGTGCCAGCAGTGTCTCGACTAGCGGGGGCCGAGATACGCAGTATTTT CASSVSTSGGRDTQYF
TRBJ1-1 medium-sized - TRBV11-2 TGTGCCAGCAGCTTGATCCGGGACCCGAGGACTGAAGCTTTCTTT CASSLIRDPRTEAFF